The TCR beta chain under discussion was sequenced for a study of cytomegalovirus exposure and HLA in healthy donors (TCRdb year 2017). Concerning the study at large: An earlier analysis of some 620 of the donors reported 276 Gb of sequence data and 117 million unique TCR beta sequences obtained from around 170 million T cells. An early release that covered roughly 600 HLA-typed donors contained approximately 300 gigabases of sequencing data and about 93 million unique TCR sequences. Of the 350 to 450 genotyped donors, more than 75% were placed in the genetic ancestry cluster associated with self-reported Caucasian donors. The study aimed to test whether signatures of past pathogen exposure could be identified by cataloging public T cell receptors. Using immunosequencing, the study profiled T cell repertoires from 550 to 750 subjects and related those repertoires to cytomegalovirus serostatus. A separate validation cohort of approximately 130 different subjects was used in addition to the approximately 670-subject first cohort. The study combined high-throughput TCR immunosequencing, statistical association of individual TCRs with disease status, and machine learning to predict cytomegalovirus infection status. To study patterns of TCR occurrence, a later analysis re-analyzed previously published TCR beta repertoires from 666 donors and added high-resolution HLA genotyping. In the later analysis, no new phenotypic data were used to find candidate immune exposures; instead, reliance was placed on TCR beta sequences and their occurrence across donors. An earlier analysis of around 580 of the donors used high-throughput TCR beta sequencing to judge whether each TCR beta V gene segment behaved as functional or pseudogenic. Alongside the repertoire data, information on donor age, sex, ethnicity and CMV serostatus was compiled. A later genetic analysis used genome-wide SNP genotypes for about 55% of the 666 donors, treating that subset as a discovery cohort. Every repertoire in the discovery cohort had been generated on one and the same sequencing platform. HLA typing covered class I and class II loci at four-digit resolution. The number of donors typed differed by locus, with roughly 620-630 for A, B, C, DRB1 and DQB1, more than 500 for DQA1, 600 to 610 for DPA1, and 450 to 480 for DPB1. Because of strong linkage in the cohort, four or five DR-DQ haplotypes were treated as single units for association and clustering. Among some 400 genotyped donors of the cohort, an average of roughly 240,000 unique TCR beta nucleotide sequences were sequenced per donor, roughly 20% of them non-productive.

Library prep was done by the immunoSEQ multiplex PCR assay. For the multiplex PCR, a mixture combining 60 forward primers for TCR Vbeta segments and 13 reverse primers for TCR Jbeta segments was used. The CDR3 region of rearranged TCR beta genes was amplified from genomic DNA by a multiplex PCR assay. Amplified TCR beta libraries were sequenced as 87-base-pair reads on the Illumina HiSeq System. The study's own analysis went as follows. A later analysis counted approximately 76 million unique TCR beta chains across the roughly 700 repertoires, and roughly 10 million of these chains were shared by at least two donors. Raw reads were error-corrected and collapsed into unique sequences with a nearest-neighbor algorithm that merged closely related sequences to remove PCR and sequencing errors. V, D and J gene segments were assigned by aligning CDR3 sequences to IMGT reference sequences. For a sequence to be retained, at least a six-nucleotide match to both a V gene segment and a J gene segment was required. Rearrangements were classified as productive when the CDR3 lacked stop codons and remained in frame with V and J, and all other rearrangements were classified as non-productive. Following IMGT convention, CDR3 was defined as the stretch from the second conserved V-encoded cysteine up to the conserved J-encoded phenylalanine. The earlier analysis of about 620 of the donors excluded sequences that lacked an unambiguous match to a single V gene segment. An earlier analysis of 450 to 650 of the donors called V segments functional above 56.7% productive rearrangements and segregating when the between-donor standard deviation exceeded 5%. A statistical classification framework was built to diagnose cytomegalovirus status from the catalog of TCR beta chain sequences. A later analysis assigned V and J genes by comparing TCR nucleotide sequences with IMGT/GENE-DB human TR gene sequences. A later analysis assigned CDR3 sequences and most-parsimonious VDJ recombination scenarios with the TCRdist pipeline. In a later analysis, each TCR beta chain was defined by its CDR3 amino acid sequence together with its V-gene family, and reads lacking a unique V-gene family were excluded. In a later analysis, 500 to 650 highly shared, low-generation-probability nucleotide sequences were removed to address suspected cross-contamination and a sequencing artifact. A later analysis calculated a clonal expansion index for each public chain from normalized within-repertoire ranks of inferred template counts. In a later analysis, generation probabilities were computed with a VDJ recombination model fitted to out-of-frame rearrangements, and the resulting probabilities were checked against IGoR. A later analysis scored TCR-TCR, TCR-HLA and TCR-CMV co-occurrence with hypergeometric tests, applying a repertoire-size bias correction to TCR pairs. A later analysis estimated false discovery rates by permuting HLA or CMV assignments 20 times. In a later analysis, co-occurring TCRs were grouped using DBSCAN, with TCRdist sequence similarity added in when clustering inside HLA-allele-positive subsets. Co-occurrence clustering excluded repertoires with fewer than 30,000 or more than 120,000 public chains, plus five with anomalous nucleotide sharing. TCRdb provides this immuneACCESS table in a form limited to in-frame rearrangements. Some clones are lacking; in checked studies, under half of them reflect an unresolved V gene, and why the rest are absent is not known. V, J and clone size reflect that table, while D and trimming were determined from the DNA. For this sample there are some 130,000 clones; roughly two thirds appear just once. The ten biggest clones cover around 1.6% of the sample.

As regards this clone: No cognate antigen has been identified for it. Base quality data are lacking; no much larger clone is found one base away.

The cohort was made up of 650 to 700 healthy bone marrow donors. All cohort members were sampled while nominally healthy, although unrecorded immune exposures were likely present. The donor was CMV seropositive and belonged to the group of over 250 seropositive cohort members. A peripheral blood sample was provided by each donor, and peripheral blood mononuclear cells were used for TCR beta sequencing. Genomic DNA was extracted from the blood cell samples with the Qiagen DNeasy Blood Extraction Kit. The germline V gene provides CDR1 SQVTM and CDR2 ANQGSEA. V is cut by 6 bases and J by 0 bases, and the space between the germline ends is 10 bases. CDR3 length: 13 amino acids, cysteine to phenylalanine. The kept DNA is CDR3 alone, 39 bases in frame from the first base. What the authors observed across the whole study: Compared with the roughly 670-donor mean, donors in an Asian-associated ancestry cluster had fewer N-insertions in productive TCRs, according to a later genetic analysis. The classifier was reported to diagnose cytomegalovirus status with high specificity and sensitivity in both the original cohort and the validation cohort. In an earlier analysis of some 500 of the donors, most TCR beta V segments were observed in productive rearrangements about 90% or about 30% of the time, broadly matching IMGT annotations. In a later analysis, HLA-associated TCR beta chains were found to be more clonally expanded and to have lower generation probabilities than equally common non-associated chains. The earlier analysis of approximately 540 of the donors excluded approximately 17 rarely observed V segments, including chromosome 9 orphons, because counts were too low. Because some donors lacked HLA typing at each locus, the association tests relied only on the typed subset. When HLA alleles, especially DR and DQ, strongly co-occurred, TCR associations were difficult to assign to individual alleles. Linkage disequilibrium might explain the correlated functional status among segregating V segments, but an unknown experimental factor could not be ruled out. Most CMV-associated TCR beta chains appeared to be HLA-restricted in a later analysis, and the HLA associations seemed to be driven largely by CMV exposure. Only TCR beta chains were sequenced in this cohort, and the absence of alpha or paired-chain data limited detectable features. A further reported finding was that TCR beta sequences accurately predicted the HLA-A and HLA-B alleles for most subjects in the first cohort. According to a later analysis, parvovirus B19, influenza, CMV and Epstein-Barr virus appeared linked to several top co-occurrence clusters. It was suggested by the authors that the approach could potentially be generalized to other disease states and immunological phenotypes. Across donors, most TCR sequences were observed very rarely, whereas some public TCRs were present in many individuals. In vitro tests confirmed that a few of the cytomegalovirus-associated TCR beta chains recognize cytomegalovirus antigens. The only immune exposure information available for the cohort was CMV serostatus. Sequencing depth was assumed to be roughly uniform across donors in the presence/absence analyses, though that assumption may not hold. A cluster of highly shared sequence variants was judged likely to represent a technical artifact of the sequencing pipeline. According to a later analysis, TCR association rates differed among HLA loci, with DRB1 alleles showing the most associated TCRs and HLA-C alleles showing the fewest. Some IMGT-functional V segments, including TRBV6-2 and TRBV6-3, could not be distinguished by the 87-base-pair reads and were therefore excluded. Specific HLA alleles were associated with over 15,000 TCR beta sequences at a false discovery rate of 0.05 in a later analysis. In a later genetic analysis, a missense DCLRE1C variant was associated with V-gene and J-gene trimming of TCR beta chains, and the association was replicated in an independent cohort. The study gave a list of 150 to 200 TCR beta chains associated with cytomegalovirus.

The chain is assembled from TRBV29-1 and TRBJ2-3, with TRBD2 as a weak D call on 5 bases. This sequence originates from a man aged 30 to 45 in good health and CMV-seropositive. What was sequenced was PBMCs. CDR3 reads: CSVAETSTDTQYF. The sequenced DNA: TGCAGCGTAGCGGAGACTAGCACAGATACGCAGTATTTT.